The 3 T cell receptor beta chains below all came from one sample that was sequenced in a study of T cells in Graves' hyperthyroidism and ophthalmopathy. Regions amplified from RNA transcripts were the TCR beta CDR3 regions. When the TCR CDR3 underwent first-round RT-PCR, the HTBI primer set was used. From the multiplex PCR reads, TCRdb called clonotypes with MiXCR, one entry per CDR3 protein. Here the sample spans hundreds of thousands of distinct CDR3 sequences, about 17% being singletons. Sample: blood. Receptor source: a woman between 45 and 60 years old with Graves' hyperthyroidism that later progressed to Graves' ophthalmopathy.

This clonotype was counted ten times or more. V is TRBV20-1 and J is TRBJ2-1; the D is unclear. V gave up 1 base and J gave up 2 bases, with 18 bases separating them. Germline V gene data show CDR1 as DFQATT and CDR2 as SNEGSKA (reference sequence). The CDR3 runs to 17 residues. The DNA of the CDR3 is TGCAGTGCTAGAGTAGGGTCTGTCCTCCTTACCTACAATGAGCAGTTCTTC. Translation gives CSARVGSVLLTYNEQFF.

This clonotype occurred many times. The CDR3: CASRDRGRGTGELFF. The DNA for the CDR3 is TGTGCCAGCAGGGACAGGGGGCGAGGCACCGGGGAGCTGTTTTTT. The J gene is TRBJ2-2, the V gene TRBV2; 11 bases map to TRBD1. The germline gives CDR1 SNHLY, CDR2 FYNNEI. CDR3 length: 15 residues. With V trimmed by 6 bases and J by 4 bases, 4 bases remained unmatched.

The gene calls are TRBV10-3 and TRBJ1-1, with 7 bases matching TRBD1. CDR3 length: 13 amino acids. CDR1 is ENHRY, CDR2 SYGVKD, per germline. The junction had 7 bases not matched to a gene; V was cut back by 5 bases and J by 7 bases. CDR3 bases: TGTGCCATCAGTCAACAGGGGACCTTTGAAGCTTTCTTT. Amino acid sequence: CAISQQGTFEAFF.